This T cell receptor beta chain was retrieved from a study of regulatory dendritic cells for organ transplantation (dated by TCRdb to 2015 to 2018). Background for the entire study: Sorted naive and memory CD4+ and CD8+ T cells had their TCRbeta repertoires sequenced both before and after allostimulation with either regulatory or mature dendritic cells. Overall study results and their limits: Of the resting subsets, memory CD8+ T cells had the largest number of alloreactive TCR clonotypes. Only a couple of subjects were sequenced, and considerable between-individual heterogeneity in the alloreactive memory CD8+ T cell pool was noted by the authors. The repertoires of naive CD4+ and CD8+ T cells were highly diverse, while memory cell repertoires were less diverse, with memory CD8+ cells being the most oligoclonal. Allostimulation expanded memory CD8+ clones in both subjects, but regulatory dendritic cells appeared to induce more limited expansion than mature dendritic cells.

Naive T cells were sorted as CD45RA+ and memory T cells as CD45RO+ CD4+ or CD8+ cells by FACS. The T cells used for TCR sequencing were obtained from two healthy control subjects. Unstimulated sorted T cell subsets were used as baseline controls for the mixed lymphocyte reactions. The Qiagen DNeasy Blood & Tissue Kit was used for extraction of genomic DNA. Trimming costs V 2 bases and J 0 bases, and their ends lie 11 bases apart. From a lookup of the germline V gene, CDR1 and CDR2 are MGHRA and YSYEKL. The CDR3 spans 15 residues, from the cysteine through the phenylalanine. The retained sequence is limited to the CDR3, 45 bases, with the frame set at the first base. Comment on this clone: It lacks a known antigen. It has no much larger one-base neighbor in the sample; base qualities were not kept.

The TCRbeta CDR3 regions were amplified in a multiplexed two-step PCR with Vbeta-specific forward primers and Jbeta-specific reverse primers. TCRbeta libraries were sequenced on an Illumina instrument through the immunoSEQ service. In the authors' own workflow: V, D and J genes were assigned using IMGT annotation, and counts were corrected for multiplex PCR bias using synthetic CDR3 analogues. In the immunoSEQ Analyzer, repertoire clonality was calculated as one minus normalized Shannon entropy. Whether a clone counted as expanded was decided by Fisher's exact test with Benjamini-Hochberg false discovery rate control and a two-tailed cutoff of P<0.01. TCRdb took this table from immuneACCESS and kept in-frame rearrangements with V and J called. Such tables lack part of the clones; where checked against another copy, unresolved V genes explain under half of the gap, and the rest is unexplained. The V and J calls and clone size are taken from that table; D and trimming were inferred from the DNA. Across this sample there are under 40,000 clones, with around nine tenths seen only once. About 0.11% of the sample is in the top ten clones.

The rearrangement combines TRBV4-1 with TRBJ2-7; TRBD2 could be the D gene, as 6 bases match. The TCR was taken from a human donor in good health. The sample taken for sequencing was naive CD8+ T cells from blood. Interpreted using the paper, the cell subset or site label stands for: CD45RA+ naive T cells. The CDR3 sequence is CASSQLAASSYEQYF. The DNA sequence follows: TGCGCCAGCAGCCAATTAGCGGCGTCCTCCTACGAGCAGTACTTC.